This T cell receptor (beta chain) is from a study of T cell repertoires in cytomegalovirus infection (dated by TCRdb to the late 2010s). About the study as a whole: Donor HLA type was relevant to the analysis, as public TCR beta signatures indicated carriage of CMV infection together with the matching HLA type. Findings and caveats that apply to the study as a whole: The ex vivo response was dominated by HLA-C-restricted CMV-specific TCR beta clonotypes, and the single most frequent clonotype in two of eight donors was supplied by these HLA-C-restricted clonotypes. In both this cohort and an independent roughly 400-donor cohort, the cumulative frequency of public TCR beta family members distinguished carriers of CMV infection plus the relevant HLA type.

Germline trimming: 6 bases from V, 9 bases from J; junction bases outside gene matches: 7. CDR1 and CDR2, looked up from the germline V gene, are MGHDK and SYGVNS. The CDR3 goes from the cysteine to the phenylalanine over 14 residues. CDR3 DNA is the only sequence kept; it has 42 bases, read in frame from the first base. This clonotype was seen more than once but under ten times. Its antigen specificity is not known. No much larger clone exists at a distance of one base, and base qualities are not known. Reads for this sample came from an Illumina HiSeq 1500. The public reads were reprocessed in TCRdb via fastp at Q25 and MiXCR, keeping in-frame beta chains. When rows share a CDR3 protein, they turn into one entry using the most common DNA and genes. The sample profile shows 60,000 to 75,000 distinct CDR3 sequences; under 25% of them were found once. Together, the top ten hold 65% to 85% of the sample.

The V and J genes are TRBV25-1 and TRBJ1-6, with 8 middle bases fitting TRBD1. Sequencing was performed on PBMCs, sequenced either directly or after in vitro stimulation (not recorded which). The TCR sequence derives from a human donor in good health (CMV status not recorded). Some clones in this sample may be carry-over from other donors' samples. The CDR3 protein sequence reads: CASRPQGAGSPLHF. The nucleotide sequence is given as TGTGCCAGCAGGCCCCAGGGGGCAGGTTCACCCCTCCACTTT.